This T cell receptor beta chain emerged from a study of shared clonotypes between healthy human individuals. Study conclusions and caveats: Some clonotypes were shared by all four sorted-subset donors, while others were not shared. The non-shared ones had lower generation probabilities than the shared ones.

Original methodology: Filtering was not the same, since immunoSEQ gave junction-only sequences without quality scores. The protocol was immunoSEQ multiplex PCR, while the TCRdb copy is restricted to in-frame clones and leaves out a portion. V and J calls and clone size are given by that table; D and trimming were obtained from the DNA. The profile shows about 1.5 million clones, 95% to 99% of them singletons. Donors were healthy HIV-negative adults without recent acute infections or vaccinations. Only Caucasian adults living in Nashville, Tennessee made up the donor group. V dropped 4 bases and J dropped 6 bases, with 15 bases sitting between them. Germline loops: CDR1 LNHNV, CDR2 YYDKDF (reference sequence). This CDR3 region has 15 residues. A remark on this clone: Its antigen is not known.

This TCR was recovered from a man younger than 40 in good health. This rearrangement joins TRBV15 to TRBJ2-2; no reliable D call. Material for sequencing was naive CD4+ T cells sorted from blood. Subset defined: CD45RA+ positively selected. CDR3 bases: TGTGCCACCAGCACCTCCAGACGATCACCCGGGGAGCTGTTTTTT. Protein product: CATSTSRRSPGELFF.